The 8 T cell receptor beta chains below come from one sample, sequenced in a study of T cells in Graves' hyperthyroidism and ophthalmopathy. The investigators amplified TCR beta CDR3 regions from RNA transcripts. Using the HTBI primer set, a first-round RT-PCR was run on the TCR CDR3. TCRdb re-called the multiplex PCR reads through MiXCR, storing one row per CDR3 protein. The sample has 350,000 to 450,000 distinct CDR3 sequences; more than 12% are singletons. Sequenced sample: blood. Receptor source: a man aged 50 to 59 with Graves' ophthalmopathy.

This clonotype came up many times. This chain connects TRBV5-4 to TRBJ2-7; TRBD2 agrees at 10 bases. The V gene end was trimmed by 3 bases and the J gene end by 6 bases; junction bases not matched to a gene: 6. Germline V gene data show CDR1 as SGHNT and CDR2 as YYREEE (reference sequence). This CDR3 region has 14 residues. For the CDR3, the DNA is TGTGCCAGCAGCTCGACTAGCGGGTCACCCGAGCAGTACTTC. This encodes CASSSTSGSPEQYF.

This clonotype was counted at least ten times. The chain combines TRBV27 with TRBJ2-1; no clear D. The CDR3 is 14 residues long. Germline lookup yields CDR1 MNHEY and CDR2 SMNVEV (reference sequence). V was trimmed by 6 bases and J by 1 base, leaving 10 bases between them. The CDR3 sequence: CASRVPNSYNEQFF. CDR3 sequence (DNA): TGTGCCAGCAGGGTGCCTAATTCCTACAATGAGCAGTTCTTC.

Many counts were recorded for this clonotype. V usage is TRBV20-1 and J usage is TRBJ1-5, with no clear D. The CDR3 runs 13 residues. V was pared by 3 bases and J by 7 bases, with 13 bases between. Germline V lookup: CDR1 DFQATT, CDR2 SNEGSKA (reference sequence). In DNA, the CDR3 is TGCAGTGCTAGCGCCCGCTTGAGCCAGCCCCAGCATTTT. Its translation is CSASARLSQPQHF.

This clonotype was picked up many times. V is TRBV28 and J is TRBJ2-2; 8 bases fit TRBD2. CDR3 length: 14 amino acids. V gave up 8 bases and J gave up 4 bases; unmatched junction bases: 6. CDR1 is MDHEN and CDR2 is SYDVKM in the germline V gene. The CDR3 DNA reads TGTGCCAGCGAAACTAGCGGACCCACCGGGGAGCTGTTTTTT. Translated, it gives CASETSGPTGELFF. The full variable domain, rest sourced from reference TRBV28 and TRBJ2-2, is DVKVTQSSRYLVKRTGEKVFLECVQDMDHENMFWYRQDPGLGLRLIYFSYDVKMKEKGDIPEGYSVSREKKERFSLILESASTNQTSMYLCASETSGPTGELFFGEGSRLTVL.

This clonotype appeared many times. The chain carries TRBV12-3 or TRBV12-4 and TRBJ1-1; D uncertain. V lost 8 bases and J 4 bases, leaving 2 bases between the germline ends. This CDR3 is 9 amino acids long. The CDR3 is CASGTEAFF. The CDR3 region has the DNA TGTGCCAGCGGCACTGAAGCTTTCTTT.

This clonotype appeared many times. The chain carries TRBV6-1 and TRBJ2-1; 10 nucleotides agree with TRBD1. The V gene's germline CDR1 is MNHNS and CDR2 SASEGT. The CDR3 is 14 amino acids. The V gene end was trimmed by 8 bases and the J gene end by 4 bases; junction bases not matched to a gene: 5. The CDR3 coding sequence is TGTGCCAGCCAGACAGGGGGCGAGTACAATGAGCAGTTCTTC. Its translation is CASQTGGEYNEQFF.

The gene calls are TRBV10-3 and TRBJ1-1; D is undetermined. The CDR3 sequence is 12 residues long. The V gene lost 6 bases and the J gene lost 7 bases, with 12 bases spanning the gap. Looked up from germline, CDR1 is ENHRY and CDR2 is SYGVKD. The CDR3, as DNA: TGTGCCATCAGCCGGGAGCAATATGAAGCTTTCTTT. Translating it yields CAISREQYEAFF.

The chain employs TRBV29-1 and TRBJ1-1; 12 bases agree with TRBD1. CDR3 size: 13 residues. Germline CDR1 is SQVTM and CDR2 is ANQGSEA. The J segment lost 4 bases and the V segment lost 6 bases, leaving 3 bases of the junction unmatched. The CDR3 DNA reads as TGCAGCGTGGGGGACAGGGGGCCCACTGAAGCTTTCTTT. Amino acids: CSVGDRGPTEAFF.